This TCR beta chain was sequenced in a study of blood T cells in healthy people across ages. For the second PCR, which ran for roughly 6 to 12 cycles, a sample-barcoded 5' primer and a J-beta primer mix were used. TCRdb used MiXCR to reprocess the 5' RACE reads, holding one entry per CDR3 protein. The sample has around 1,000,000 distinct CDR3 sequences, around 27% seen once. The germline V gene encodes CDR1 DFQATT and CDR2 SNEGSKA (reference sequence). After removal of 2 bases from V and 2 bases from J, the junction contained 7 bases not matched to a gene. This CDR3 region has 16 residues. The same data also contributed to another study, on T cells of mothers and their children. That paper states: The yield was over 8 million TCR beta CDR3 reads from each mother and about 3.2 million from each child.

The chain carries TRBV20-1 and TRBJ2-5, with 11 bases aligning to TRBD2. Sequenced sample: blood. This receptor was taken from a girl aged 2 to 10 in good health. The CDR3 region has the DNA TGCAGTGCTAGATTGGGACTAGCGGACTTTCAAGAGACCCAGTACTTC. This sequence encodes CSARLGLADFQETQYF.